This T cell receptor beta chain was captured in a study of blood T cell repertoires in COVID-19 (TCRdb year 2020). The study in broad terms: Samples covering the acute and convalescent phases of COVID-19 were provided by collaborators in the United States, Italy and Spain. A de-identified subject ID, COVID-19 status, age in years and sex were almost always included in the sample metadata. The repertoires were released in a freely available public database meant as a resource for research on the immune response to SARS-CoV-2. Deeply sampled blood TCRbeta repertoires from subjects exposed to, actively infected with, or recovered from COVID-19 were included in the dataset. Samples came from the ongoing ImmuneRACE study (first 160 participants) plus 1,254 subjects from 6 global collaborators. Where available, HLA class I and class II types were obtained from metadata supplied by the sample provider rather than from assay-based typing. The prospective study material was composed of cDNA or gDNA derived from T cells, B-cell-depleted T cells, or PBMCs. The paper's findings and limits, for the study overall: How much clinical and demographic metadata was included differed by source and by participant, and the metadata was provided uncurated.

The cysteine opens and the phenylalanine closes a CDR3 of 16 amino acids. Only CDR3 DNA remains: 48 bases, in frame from the first base. Trimming removed 2 bases from V and 9 bases from J, leaving 17 bases between the germline ends. In the germline V gene, CDR1 corresponds to MDHEN and CDR2 to SYDVKM. Collaborating institutions collected whole blood in K2EDTA tubes following their own protocols. For TCRbeta analysis, collaborators shipped samples as frozen whole blood, isolated PBMCs, or DNA extracted from either of those sample types. About this clone: Its binding antigen is unknown. The input lacks base qualities; no much larger clone sits a single base away.

The immunoSEQ Assay, a bias-controlled multiplex PCR, was used to amplify TCRbeta CDR3 regions from genomic DNA. The original pipeline was this. The number of nucleated cells in each sample was estimated from the amplification of reference gene primers within the assay. To quantify the absolute abundance of each unique TCRbeta CDR3 rearrangement, sequence reads were collapsed and filtered. Productive Simpson clonality was computed per sample as the square root of Simpson's diversity index over productive rearrangements. TCRdb limited this immuneACCESS table to in-frame rearrangements with V and J called. A share of clones is missing; checked studies link under half to unresolved V genes, and the rest is unexplained. For V, J and clone size, that table is used; D and trimming come from the DNA. The sample yields about 190,000 clones; about nine tenths were counted once. The top ten constitute 0.5% to 0.65% of the sample.

The sample was peripheral blood. Rearrangement joined TRBV28 to TRBJ1-6; the D region possibly corresponds to TRBD1 (6 bases align). The TCR originated in a man aged 45-60 years with acute or convalescent COVID-19. The DNA sequence is as follows: TGTGCCAGCAGTTTAGCAGGGGAGTCGTTTTCTTCACCCCTCCACTTT. Its translation is CASSLAGESFSSPLHF.